This TCR beta chain is drawn from a study of graft-versus-host responses after intestinal transplantation. Whole-study context: Recipients across the board were started on anti-thymocyte globulin induction, then kept on tacrolimus and steroids for around three years.

Whole-study results and caveats: Recipient marrow showed GvH clones, some seen first in ileum or blood. Association was observed between peak circulating GvH clone levels and early post-transplant HvG declines.

On this clone: Its target is not known.

Trimming took off 7 bases at V and 4 bases at J, with 12 bases between the two ends. The CDR3 consists of 13 residues. Germline loops: CDR1 SGDLS, CDR2 YYNGEE. Repertoires were generated with immunoSEQ multiplex PCR, while TCRdb's copy carries only in-frame clones and drops some. The data show about 23,000 clones, around 78% seen once. Intraepithelial and lamina propria lymphocytes were released after the graft tissue was processed. This TCR was recovered from a human patient who received an intestinal transplant, so some T cells may come from the graft donor. The sample in question was ileum tissue, obtained 12 days after intestinal transplant. V gene TRBV9 combines with J gene TRBJ2-1; maybe TRBD1 (5 bases). The CDR3 DNA reads as TGTGCCAGCGGAGCCAGGGATTACAATGAGCAGTTCTTC. Amino acid sequence: CASGARDYNEQFF. Full variable domain (missing parts from reference TRBV9 and TRBJ2-1): DSGVTQTPKHLITATGQRVTLRCSPRSGDLSVYWYQQSLDQGLQFLIQYYNGEERAKGNILERFSAQQFPDLHSELNLSSLELGDSALYFCASGARDYNEQFFGPGTRLTVL.